The rows below give T cell receptor beta chains drawn from one sample of a study of blood T cell repertoires in COVID-19. The protocol was immunoSEQ multiplex PCR, while the TCRdb copy is restricted to in-frame clones and leaves out a portion. This table has about 290,000 clones, 89% appearing once. Sequencing input: peripheral blood. These receptors originate from a woman in her thirties with COVID-19, enrolled during active disease. CDR3s include the opening cysteine and the closing phenylalanine or tryptophan. The order of the fields is J gene, V gene, clone size, D gene, CDR3 protein, CDR3 DNA. A D gene is named only where the DNA matches it firmly. The size of a clone is reported for some rows only, either as once, few or many, or as a class for expanded clones.

J gene: TRBJ1-2
V gene: TRBV6-5
clone size: NA
D gene: NA
CDR3 protein: CASRPAGHIGYTF
CDR3 DNA: TGTGCCAGCAGGCCGGCGGGCCATATTGGCTACACCTTC

J gene: TRBJ1-2
V gene: TRBV18
clone size: NA
D gene: TRBD1
CDR3 protein: CASSPLGTGERGYTF
CDR3 DNA: TGTGCCAGCTCACCTTTAGGGACAGGGGAACGTGGCTACACCTTC

J gene: TRBJ2-7
V gene: TRBV6-2/TRBV6-3
clone size: once
D gene: NA
CDR3 protein: CASSYSAIPSYEQYF
CDR3 DNA: TGTGCCAGCAGTTACTCCGCTATACCTTCCTACGAGCAGTACTTC

J gene: TRBJ2-7
V gene: TRBV7-6
clone size: NA
D gene: NA
CDR3 protein: CASSLASMPNYEQYF
CDR3 DNA: TGTGCCAGCAGCTTAGCTAGTATGCCCAACTACGAGCAGTACTTC

J gene: TRBJ1-6
V gene: TRBV30
clone size: few
D gene: NA
CDR3 protein: CACRNRLALTGSPLHF
CDR3 DNA: TGTGCCTGCCGAAATCGGTTGGCGTTGACTGGATCACCCCTCCACTTT

J gene: TRBJ1-2
V gene: TRBV11-2
clone size: few
D gene: TRBD1
CDR3 protein: CASSRDRSTNRGYTF
CDR3 DNA: TGTGCCAGCAGTCGGGACAGGAGCACAAATCGTGGCTACACCTTC

J gene: TRBJ2-7
V gene: TRBV5-1
clone size: NA
D gene: TRBD1
CDR3 protein: CASSPLWDSTGQNSYEQYF
CDR3 DNA: TGCGCCAGCAGCCCGTTGTGGGACAGCACAGGACAAAACTCCTACGAGCAGTACTTC

J gene: TRBJ2-6
V gene: TRBV5-1
clone size: NA
D gene: NA
CDR3 protein: CASIGELGAGANVLTF
CDR3 DNA: TGCGCCAGCATTGGAGAGCTGGGAGCTGGGGCCAACGTCCTGACTTTC

J gene: TRBJ2-2
V gene: TRBV13
clone size: NA
D gene: NA
CDR3 protein: CASTRGEYTGELFF
CDR3 DNA: TGTGCCAGTACCAGGGGGGAGTACACCGGGGAGCTGTTTTTT

J gene: TRBJ2-2
V gene: TRBV5-4
clone size: NA
D gene: NA
CDR3 protein: CASSLQARSTGELFF
CDR3 DNA: TGTGCCAGCAGCTTGCAAGCCCGATCCACCGGGGAGCTGTTTTTT

J gene: TRBJ1-1
V gene: TRBV5-4
clone size: NA
D gene: TRBD1
CDR3 protein: CASRQGQGLNTEAFF
CDR3 DNA: TGTGCCAGCAGACAGGGACAGGGGCTGAACACTGAAGCTTTCTTT

J gene: TRBJ2-1
V gene: TRBV6-2/TRBV6-3
clone size: NA
D gene: NA
CDR3 protein: CASSYSRTALPTYNEQFF
CDR3 DNA: TGTGCCAGCAGTTACTCGAGGACAGCACTCCCCACCTACAATGAGCAGTTCTTC

J gene: TRBJ1-5
V gene: TRBV19
clone size: NA
D gene: NA
CDR3 protein: CASTRGFLDNQPQHF
CDR3 DNA: TGTGCCAGTACCAGGGGTTTTTTGGACAATCAGCCCCAGCATTTT

J gene: TRBJ1-4
V gene: TRBV15
clone size: NA
D gene: NA
CDR3 protein: CATALDPGEKLFF
CDR3 DNA: TGTGCGACCGCATTAGACCCCGGGGAAAAACTGTTTTTT

J gene: TRBJ1-5
V gene: TRBV6-5
clone size: NA
D gene: NA
CDR3 protein: CASNLAAREPQHF
CDR3 DNA: TGTGCCAGCAACCTCGCGGCCCGGGAGCCCCAGCATTTT

J gene: TRBJ1-6
V gene: TRBV6-6
clone size: NA
D gene: NA
CDR3 protein: CASSRSRAGGLLNNSPLHF
CDR3 DNA: TGTGCCAGCAGTCGATCTAGGGCCGGAGGACTTTTAAATAATTCACCCCTCCACTTT

J gene: TRBJ2-1
V gene: TRBV27
clone size: NA
D gene: NA
CDR3 protein: CASSLFGAGKNNEQFF
CDR3 DNA: TGTGCCAGCAGTTTATTTGGGGCGGGGAAAAACAATGAGCAGTTCTTC

J gene: TRBJ1-6
V gene: TRBV6-5
clone size: NA
D gene: TRBD1
CDR3 protein: CASSSPGQVLRALHF
CDR3 DNA: TGTGCCAGCAGTTCCCCGGGACAGGTGCTAAGGGCCCTCCACTTT

J gene: TRBJ1-2
V gene: TRBV2
clone size: NA
D gene: NA
CDR3 protein: CAGRESENGYTF
CDR3 DNA: TGTGCCGGACGGGAATCGGAGAATGGCTACACCTTC

J gene: TRBJ1-5
V gene: TRBV6-4
clone size: NA
D gene: NA
CDR3 protein: CASMEGAGNQPQHF
CDR3 DNA: TGTGCCAGCATGGAAGGGGCCGGGAATCAGCCCCAGCATTTT

J gene: TRBJ1-3
V gene: TRBV19
clone size: NA
D gene: NA
CDR3 protein: CASSWTAGNTIYF
CDR3 DNA: TGTGCCAGTTCTTGGACAGCGGGAAACACCATATATTTT

J gene: TRBJ1-4
V gene: TRBV29-1
clone size: few
D gene: NA
CDR3 protein: CSVEGEGNEKLFF
CDR3 DNA: TGCAGCGTTGAAGGAGAGGGAAATGAAAAACTGTTTTTT

J gene: TRBJ2-7
V gene: TRBV5-1
clone size: NA
D gene: TRBD1
CDR3 protein: CASRLGTASSYEQYF
CDR3 DNA: TGCGCCAGCAGGCTCGGGACAGCTAGCTCCTACGAGCAGTACTTC

J gene: TRBJ2-1
V gene: TRBV28
clone size: NA
D gene: NA
CDR3 protein: CASFEGGFNEQFF
CDR3 DNA: TGTGCCAGCTTCGAGGGAGGTTTTAATGAGCAGTTCTTC

J gene: TRBJ2-1
V gene: TRBV6-5
clone size: NA
D gene: NA
CDR3 protein: CASKLGDEQFF
CDR3 DNA: TGTGCCAGCAAATTAGGGGATGAGCAGTTCTTC

J gene: TRBJ2-7
V gene: TRBV6-6
clone size: NA
D gene: TRBD2
CDR3 protein: CASSYGGLAGLEQYF
CDR3 DNA: TGTGCCAGCAGTTACGGCGGACTAGCGGGGCTCGAGCAGTACTTC

J gene: TRBJ2-7
V gene: TRBV2
clone size: NA
D gene: NA
CDR3 protein: CATGSYEQYF
CDR3 DNA: TGTGCCACCGGCTCCTACGAGCAGTACTTC

J gene: TRBJ1-2
V gene: TRBV29-1
clone size: NA
D gene: TRBD1
CDR3 protein: CSVEEVRDRGVARYGYTF
CDR3 DNA: TGCAGCGTTGAGGAGGTACGGGACAGGGGAGTCGCCCGCTATGGCTACACCTTC

J gene: TRBJ2-3
V gene: TRBV5-4
clone size: NA
D gene: NA
CDR3 protein: CASSRRTEGTDTQYF
CDR3 DNA: TGTGCCAGCAGCCGAAGGACGGAGGGGACAGATACGCAGTATTTT

J gene: TRBJ1-3
V gene: TRBV5-1
clone size: NA
D gene: NA
CDR3 protein: CASSLGSGGFGNTIYF
CDR3 DNA: TGCGCCAGCAGCTTGGGGTCCGGGGGTTTCGGAAACACCATATATTTT

J gene: TRBJ2-7
V gene: TRBV11-2
clone size: NA
D gene: TRBD2
CDR3 protein: CATKAAGGYEQYF
CDR3 DNA: TGTGCCACCAAAGCAGCGGGGGGATACGAGCAGTACTTC

J gene: TRBJ2-7
V gene: TRBV7-9
clone size: NA
D gene: NA
CDR3 protein: CASSSPGQHYEQYF
CDR3 DNA: TGTGCCAGCAGCTCACCGGGACAACACTACGAGCAGTACTTC

J gene: TRBJ2-2
V gene: TRBV19
clone size: NA
D gene: TRBD1
CDR3 protein: CASRPDRAAGELFF
CDR3 DNA: TGTGCCAGTAGGCCGGACAGGGCGGCCGGGGAGCTGTTTTTT

J gene: TRBJ1-5
V gene: TRBV27
clone size: NA
D gene: NA
CDR3 protein: CASSLFGQPQHF
CDR3 DNA: TGTGCCAGCAGTTTATTCGGGCAGCCCCAGCATTTT

J gene: TRBJ1-2
V gene: TRBV5-5
clone size: NA
D gene: NA
CDR3 protein: CASSLGELPGYGYTF
CDR3 DNA: TGTGCCAGCAGCCTGGGGGAGCTTCCGGGCTATGGCTACACCTTC

J gene: TRBJ2-3
V gene: TRBV6-1
clone size: NA
D gene: TRBD2
CDR3 protein: CASSEWSGGPDTQYF
CDR3 DNA: TGTGCCAGCAGTGAGTGGAGCGGGGGCCCAGATACGCAGTATTTT

J gene: TRBJ1-5
V gene: TRBV19
clone size: NA
D gene: NA
CDR3 protein: CASRQGNQPQHF
CDR3 DNA: TGTGCCAGTAGACAGGGCAATCAGCCCCAGCATTTT

J gene: TRBJ1-1
V gene: TRBV2
clone size: NA
D gene: TRBD1
CDR3 protein: CASAERGQLMNTEAFF
CDR3 DNA: TGTGCCAGCGCTGAAAGGGGGCAGCTTATGAACACTGAAGCTTTCTTT

J gene: TRBJ2-2
V gene: TRBV9
clone size: once
D gene: TRBD2
CDR3 protein: CASRNREGEVVSTGELFF
CDR3 DNA: TGTGCCAGCAGGAACCGGGAGGGGGAGGTAGTTTCCACCGGGGAGCTGTTTTTT

J gene: TRBJ2-1
V gene: TRBV5-1
clone size: NA
D gene: TRBD2
CDR3 protein: CASSSRLAGAYNEQFF
CDR3 DNA: TGCGCCAGCAGCTCCCGACTAGCGGGGGCCTACAATGAGCAGTTCTTC

J gene: TRBJ2-2
V gene: TRBV9
clone size: NA
D gene: TRBD2
CDR3 protein: CASSVVSSGGLNTGELFF
CDR3 DNA: TGTGCCAGCAGCGTAGTATCTAGCGGGGGGTTGAACACCGGGGAGCTGTTTTTT

J gene: TRBJ2-2
V gene: TRBV4-1
clone size: NA
D gene: NA
CDR3 protein: CASSRLQTVTGELFF
CDR3 DNA: TGCGCCAGCAGCCGGCTACAGACAGTAACCGGGGAGCTGTTTTTT

J gene: TRBJ1-1
V gene: TRBV4-1
clone size: NA
D gene: NA
CDR3 protein: CASSQPTGWEEAFF
CDR3 DNA: TGCGCCAGCAGCCAGCCCACGGGGTGGGAGGAAGCTTTCTTT

J gene: TRBJ1-1
V gene: TRBV29-1
clone size: NA
D gene: NA
CDR3 protein: CSVEGSSEGTEAFF
CDR3 DNA: TGCAGCGTTGAGGGCAGCTCCGAGGGAACTGAAGCTTTCTTT

J gene: TRBJ2-4
V gene: TRBV27
clone size: NA
D gene: NA
CDR3 protein: CASSLSIEGPEGNIQYF
CDR3 DNA: TGTGCCAGCAGTTTATCGATTGAGGGCCCGGAGGGAAACATTCAGTACTTC

J gene: TRBJ1-1
V gene: TRBV5-6
clone size: NA
D gene: NA
CDR3 protein: CASSLPGAYTEAFF
CDR3 DNA: TGTGCCAGCAGCCTTCCAGGGGCTTACACTGAAGCTTTCTTT

J gene: TRBJ2-1
V gene: TRBV19
clone size: NA
D gene: TRBD1
CDR3 protein: CASRMTGGNEQFF
CDR3 DNA: TGTGCCAGTAGAATGACAGGGGGCAATGAGCAGTTCTTC

J gene: TRBJ1-2
V gene: TRBV10-3
clone size: NA
D gene: TRBD1
CDR3 protein: CAIRDTGGAIDGYTF
CDR3 DNA: TGTGCCATCAGGGACACAGGGGGGGCTATTGATGGCTACACCTTC

J gene: TRBJ2-7
V gene: TRBV27
clone size: NA
D gene: NA
CDR3 protein: CASSSPVRGTYEQYF
CDR3 DNA: TGTGCCAGCAGTTCCCCAGTACGGGGGACCTACGAGCAGTACTTC

J gene: TRBJ2-3
V gene: TRBV2
clone size: NA
D gene: TRBD2
CDR3 protein: CASSEAVSGGSTDTQYF
CDR3 DNA: TGTGCCAGCAGCGAAGCAGTAAGCGGGGGCAGCACAGATACGCAGTATTTT

J gene: TRBJ2-3
V gene: TRBV11-2
clone size: NA
D gene: TRBD2
CDR3 protein: CASGIWAGGSTDTQYF
CDR3 DNA: TGTGCCAGCGGCATATGGGCGGGGGGCTCCACAGATACGCAGTATTTT

J gene: TRBJ1-1
V gene: TRBV20-1
clone size: NA
D gene: TRBD1
CDR3 protein: CSAPGQVLFF
CDR3 DNA: TGCAGTGCCCCGGGACAGGTTCTTTTCTTT

J gene: TRBJ1-2
V gene: TRBV28
clone size: NA
D gene: NA
CDR3 protein: CASSFQGYYGYTF
CDR3 DNA: TGTGCCAGCAGTTTCCAGGGATACTATGGCTACACCTTC

J gene: TRBJ1-1
V gene: TRBV24-1
clone size: NA
D gene: NA
CDR3 protein: CATSAAGVGDTEAFF
CDR3 DNA: TGTGCCACCAGTGCGGCAGGGGTGGGGGACACTGAAGCTTTCTTT

J gene: TRBJ1-2
V gene: TRBV5-6
clone size: NA
D gene: NA
CDR3 protein: CASSLGDGSYGYTF
CDR3 DNA: TGTGCCAGCAGCTTGGGTGATGGCTCCTATGGCTACACCTTC

J gene: TRBJ1-4
V gene: TRBV11-2
clone size: NA
D gene: NA
CDR3 protein: CASSPEMGRYEKLFF
CDR3 DNA: TGTGCCAGCAGCCCCGAAATGGGCAGGTATGAAAAACTGTTTTTT

J gene: TRBJ2-7
V gene: TRBV4-1
clone size: NA
D gene: TRBD2
CDR3 protein: CASSPAGGLLYEQYF
CDR3 DNA: TGCGCCAGCAGCCCGGCGGGGGGCCTTCTATACGAGCAGTACTTC